This T cell receptor (beta chain) was found in a study of beta chain features in type 1 diabetes. Study-level points and caveats: Naive, central memory and Treg TCRB repertoires seemed to resemble each other more closely in patients than they did in healthy donors. Among all four CD4+ subsets, Type 1 diabetes patients had TCRB CDR3s that were moderately but significantly shorter.

Losses at the gene ends were 7 bases for V and 6 bases for J; bases not matched to a gene: 10. The CDR3 consists of 15 residues. The germline gives CDR1 SGHAT, CDR2 FQNNGV. Purity exceeding 95% was reached by all sorted populations. This clone has just a few counts. Its antigen is still unknown. The isolated RNA, all of it, was reverse transcribed, so expressed TCRB transcripts were what got sequenced. Profiling relied on immunoSEQ multiplex PCR, and the TCRdb table lists in-frame clones only, not all of them. The table includes around 180,000 clones, about 13% detected once. The rearrangement joins TRBV11-2 to TRBJ2-2, with 8 positions matching TRBD2. The clonotype originates from a woman in her late teens or twenties in good health. The sequencing input was central memory CD4+ T cells from blood. The DNA for the CDR3 is TGTGCCAGCAAGTTGCGTGCTAGCGGGCCCGGGGAGCTGTTTTTT. Protein: CASKLRASGPGELFF.